Presented here are 12 T cell receptor beta chains from one specimen sequenced in a study of patients and donors after allogeneic stem cell transplantation. In TCRdb, the RT-PCR reads were re-called with MiXCR into one record per CDR3 protein. The data show roughly 880,000 distinct CDR3 sequences, roughly 18% seen once. Material: blood, either unsorted or a sorted T cell fraction (not recorded which). These receptor sequences come from a human donor who was either an allogeneic HSCT recipient or a stem cell or donor lymphocyte infusion donor (not recorded which). It is not recorded whose cells these are; they may come from a transplant donor.

The chain has TRBV20-1 and TRBJ2-5, with 9 positions matching TRBD2. Unmatched junction bases numbered 13, after V lost 3 bases and J lost 5 bases. This CDR3 has 16 amino acids. Germline lookup yields CDR1 DFQATT and CDR2 SNEGSKA (reference sequence). CDR3 in amino acids: CSASFPPRGGLETQYF. Written as DNA, the CDR3 is TGCAGTGCTAGCTTCCCCCCGCGGGGGGGCCTTGAGACCCAGTACTTC.

In this sample, this clonotype turned up a few times. J is TRBJ1-2 and V is TRBV20-1; D is possibly TRBD1 (5 bases). V was shortened by 1 base and J by 2 bases, with 17 bases between the two germline ends. The length of the CDR3 is 16 residues. Germline CDR1 reads DFQATT; CDR2 reads SNEGSKA (reference sequence). The CDR3 DNA is TGCAGTGCTAGAGTGGCAGGGTCATCGCCGAACTATGGCTACACCTTC. Its protein is CSARVAGSSPNYGYTF.

The V and J genes are TRBV20-1 and TRBJ1-1; D may be TRBD1 (6 bases). V lost 6 bases, J lost 4 bases, and 15 bases lay in between. The CDR3 extends over 13 amino acids. Germline V gives CDR1 DFQATT, CDR2 SNEGSKA (reference sequence). The CDR3 DNA reads as TGCAGTGCACTCCCCAGGGGACGCACTGAAGCTTTCTTT. This encodes CSALPRGRTEAFF.

This clonotype was counted between two and nine times. This chain uses TRBV6-1 with TRBJ2-5, with 13 bases fitting TRBD2. V shed 6 bases, J shed 7 bases, and the junction held 14 bases outside the gene matches. The germline V gene encodes CDR1 MNHNS and CDR2 SASEGT. The CDR3 runs 17 residues. The CDR3 DNA is TGTGCCAGCAGCCGCACTAGCGGGAGGGCCCCGGGCGGGACCCAGTACTTC. Its protein is CASSRTSGRAPGGTQYF.

This clonotype was counted a few times. The chain has TRBV7-9 and TRBJ2-5, with D uncertain. The length of the CDR3 is 15 residues. With 5 bases removed from V and 2 bases from J, the gap between germline ends came to 15 bases. From germline, CDR1 is SEHNR and CDR2 FQNEAQ (reference sequence). The CDR3 here is CASSPTVSPQETQYF. CDR3 DNA sequence: TGTGCCAGCAGCCCCACGGTCTCCCCACAAGAGACCCAGTACTTC.

In its sample, this clonotype was seen many times. This chain connects TRBV20-1 to TRBJ2-5; 8 nucleotides match TRBD2. J lost 1 base, V lost 1 base, and 5 bases had no gene match. The CDR3 covers 15 residues. Germline V CDR1 and CDR2: DFQATT, SNEGSKA (reference sequence). The CDR3 DNA follows: TGCAGTGCTAGAGGACCGCGGGGGGCCCAAGAGACCCAGTACTTC. As protein: CSARGPRGAQETQYF.

The chain recombines TRBV20-1 with TRBJ2-7, with 11 nucleotides matching TRBD1. The CDR3 totals 17 residues. With V trimmed by 0 bases and J by 4 bases, 11 bases remained unmatched. Germline V gene lookup returns CDR1 DFQATT and CDR2 SNEGSKA (reference sequence). CDR3 in DNA: TGCAGTGCTAGAGATAAAATGGGACAGGGGGGGGTGTACGAGCAGTACTTC. Protein sequence: CSARDKMGQGGVYEQYF.

The chain has TRBV7-9 and TRBJ2-7; perhaps TRBD1 as D (6 bases). V was trimmed by 5 bases and J by 2 bases, leaving 19 bases between them. Germline CDR1 SEHNR, CDR2 FQNEAQ (reference sequence). This CDR3 comprises 16 residues. The CDR3 DNA follows: TGTGCCAGCAGCCACCGGGATAGGACAGACCCCTACGAGCAGTACTTC. This encodes CASSHRDRTDPYEQYF.

The chain recombines TRBV3-1 with TRBJ2-4; D is possibly TRBD1 or TRBD2 (5 bases each). Per germline, CDR1 LGHDT and CDR2 YNNKEL (reference sequence). CDR3 length: 17 amino acids. V gave up 1 base and J gave up 7 bases, with 20 bases separating them. CDR3 amino acids: CASSQVPLGVGRNIQYF. In nucleotides, the CDR3 is TGTGCCAGCAGCCAAGTTCCCCTTGGAGTGGGACGTAACATTCAGTACTTC.

This clonotype came up a few times. The chain combines TRBV7-9 with TRBJ2-2, with D unclear. Looked up from germline, CDR1 is SEHNR and CDR2 is FQNEAQ (reference sequence). The CDR3 is made up of 12 amino acids. Trimming stripped 5 bases from V and 4 bases from J, with 5 bases between. Here the CDR3 DNA reads TGTGCCAGCAGCCATAGCACCGGGGAGCTGTTTTTT. Protein: CASSHSTGELFF. Variable domain in full (rest from reference TRBV7-9 and TRBJ2-2): DTGVSQNPRHKITKRGQNVTFRCDPISEHNRLYWYRQTLGQGPEFLTYFQNEAQLEKSRLLSDRFSAERPKGSFSTLEIQRTEQGDSAMYLCASSHSTGELFFGEGSRLTVL.

This clonotype was picked up a small number of times. The J gene is TRBJ2-7, the V gene TRBV5-1, with a possible D match to TRBD2 (5 bases). V shed 3 bases and J shed 0 bases, with 22 bases lying between them. This CDR3 contains 18 residues. Germline V lookup: CDR1 SGHRS, CDR2 YFSETQ. CDR3 DNA: TGCGCCAGCAGCTCAGACTTGGGCGGTATGGGGAGCTCCTACGAGCAGTACTTC. Its translation: CASSSDLGGMGSSYEQYF.

A few counts support this clonotype. The V and J genes are TRBV20-1 and TRBJ2-2, with 10 bases aligning to TRBD2. V lost 0 bases, J lost 7 bases, and 8 bases stayed unmatched. The CDR3 spans 16 residues. The germline CDR1 and CDR2 sequences are DFQATT and SNEGSKA (reference sequence). The CDR3, as DNA: TGCAGTGCTAGAGATACTAGCGGGGTGTTGGGCGGGGAGCTGTTTTTT. It codes for CSARDTSGVLGGELFF.